What follows are 8 T cell receptor beta chains derived from one specimen sequenced in a study of T-cell reconstitution after alpha-beta-depleted transplantation in children. Preparation of the TCRbeta library was carried out with unique molecular identifiers. TCRdb independently ran MiXCR on the PCR reads; one entry per CDR3 protein. The sample consists of around 600,000 distinct CDR3 sequences, about 15% of them appearing once. Specimen: PBMCs from the stem cell graft donor, collected from the stem cell graft. The source is a human donor who donated a stem cell graft to a child with acute myeloid leukemia.

This clonotype was counted many times. This rearrangement joins TRBV20-1 to TRBJ1-5; 8 bases fit TRBD1. Germline CDR1 is DFQATT and CDR2 is SNEGSKA (reference sequence). This CDR3 is built from 15 residues. The V gene end was trimmed by 4 bases and the J gene end by 1 base; junction bases not matched to a gene: 6. CDR3 protein: CSAKKQGGSNQPQHF. CDR3 DNA: TGCAGTGCTAAGAAACAGGGGGGCAGCAATCAGCCCCAGCATTTT.

This clonotype was observed at least ten times. The chain has TRBV20-1 and TRBJ2-1, with TRBD2 matching 8 bases. With 0 bases clipped from V and 0 bases from J, the junction kept 1 base outside the gene matches. The germline gives CDR1 DFQATT, CDR2 SNEGSKA (reference sequence). The CDR3 is 15 residues long. CDR3 nucleotides: TGCAGTGCTAGAGAACGGGGGGGCTCCTACAATGAGCAGTTCTTC. The encoded protein is CSARERGGSYNEQFF.

There are many counts of this clonotype. V usage is TRBV20-1 and J usage is TRBJ2-7; 7 bases match TRBD1. Looked up from germline, CDR1 is DFQATT and CDR2 is SNEGSKA (reference sequence). Trimming at V came to 1 base and at J to 0 bases, leaving 3 bases not matched to a gene. CDR3 length: 14 amino acids. The CDR3 nucleotides read TGCAGTGCTAGAGGAGACAGGGCCTCCTACGAGCAGTACTTC. Protein: CSARGDRASYEQYF.

This clonotype was detected only a few times. The chain joins TRBV7-2 to TRBJ1-5; the D is unclear. The V end lost 2 bases, the J end lost 4 bases, and 9 bases lay between the germline ends. The germline V gene encodes CDR1 SGHTA and CDR2 FQGNSA. This CDR3 has 14 residues. The CDR3 region has the DNA TGTGCCAGCAGCTTAAAGAACCTTAATCAGCCCCAGCATTTT. Encoded protein: CASSLKNLNQPQHF.

The V and J genes are TRBV29-1 and TRBJ1-1, with D possibly TRBD1 on 5 matching bases. There are 12 residues in the CDR3. Germline V CDR1 and CDR2: SQVTM, ANQGSEA. Trimming shortened V by 7 bases and J by 4 bases, and 13 bases separated the two germline ends. DNA of the CDR3: TGCAGCGACCAGGGAGAGGTCACTGAAGCTTTCTTT. Translation gives CSDQGEVTEAFF.

The chain combines TRBV3-1 with TRBJ1-1; D remains unclear. Looked up from germline, CDR1 is LGHDT and CDR2 is YNNKEL (reference sequence). The ends were cut back, 4 bases at V and 5 bases at J, with 14 bases in the middle. The CDR3 totals 14 residues. The CDR3 loop is CASSPGRVWTEAFF. The CDR3 coding sequence is TGTGCCAGCAGCCCTGGGAGGGTCTGGACTGAAGCTTTCTTT.

This clonotype came up a few times. J is TRBJ1-1 and V is TRBV12-3 or TRBV12-4; tentative D call: TRBD1 (6 bases). There are 13 residues in the CDR3. CDR3 nucleotides: TGTTCGACGGACAGCTGGGCGAACACTGAAGCTTTCTTT. This codes for CSTDSWANTEAFF.

This clonotype has a count of ten or more. The J gene is TRBJ2-2, the V gene TRBV20-1, with a possible D match to TRBD1 (6 bases). CDR1 DFQATT and CDR2 SNEGSKA come from the germline V gene (reference sequence). The CDR3 covers 14 residues. Trimming took 4 bases from V and 0 from J, leaving 9 bases between them. The DNA for the CDR3 is TGCAGTGCTAAGGACAGTTCGAACACCGGGGAGCTGTTTTTT. Residues: CSAKDSSNTGELFF.